A single sample is the source of the 5 T cell receptor beta chains below, sequenced in a study of identifying expanded T cells in peripheral blood. Profiled with immunoSEQ multiplex PCR; TCRdb holds only in-frame clones, not every one. The data show about 91,000 clones, with about 88% seen just once and 3% to 5% held by the top ten. Sequencing was carried out using blood. The receptor source for this set is a person between 18 and 75 years old in good health.

This clone was observed once. The rearrangement joins TRBV4-3 to TRBJ2-1, with no clear D. V lost 3 bases and J lost 0, with 9 bases in between. The CDR3 covers 15 residues. CDR1 is LGHNA and CDR2 is YSLEER in the germline V gene. The CDR3 loop is CASSQRRYSYNEQFF. CDR3 sequence (DNA): TGCGCCAGCAGCCAGCGGCGGTACTCCTACAATGAGCAGTTCTTC.

The chain combines TRBV5-4 with TRBJ1-1; possibly TRBD1 for D (6 bases). CDR1 and CDR2 (germline): SGHNT, YYREEE (reference sequence). V lost 0 bases to trimming and J lost 7 bases, with 16 bases between them. The CDR3 is 15 residues long. For the CDR3, the DNA is TGTGCCAGCAGCTTGGGGGGGGCCGGTGACCTTGAAGCTTTCTTT. It is translated as CASSLGGAGDLEAFF.

This chain joins TRBV11-3 and TRBJ2-3, with TRBD1 as a possible D gene (6 bases). CDR1 is SGHNT, CDR2 YENEEA, per germline. With 2 bases removed from V and 3 bases from J, the gap between germline ends came to 15 bases. The CDR3 contains 16 residues. The CDR3 is CASSLRDTGGTDTQYF. For the CDR3, the DNA is TGTGCCAGCAGCTTAAGGGACACCGGTGGGACAGATACGCAGTATTTT.

The chain carries TRBV6-6 and TRBJ2-1; 11 nucleotides line up with TRBD1. In germline, CDR1 is MNHNY, CDR2 SVGAGI (reference sequence). The CDR3 has 16 residues. V lost 6 bases, J lost 3 bases, and 7 bases stayed unmatched. The CDR3 here is CASRDSGTGGYNEQFF. DNA of the CDR3: TGTGCCAGCAGAGACTCCGGGACAGGGGGCTACAATGAGCAGTTCTTC.

J is TRBJ2-7 and V is TRBV4-3; 11 nucleotides agree with TRBD2. There are 17 residues in the CDR3. V shed 2 bases and J 5 bases; nucleotides not matched to a gene: 11. CDR1 and CDR2 from the germline V gene are LGHNA and YSLEER. CDR3: CASSQQTNSGRVNEQYF. CDR3 nucleotides: TGCGCCAGCAGCCAACAAACCAATAGCGGGAGGGTTAACGAGCAGTACTTC.